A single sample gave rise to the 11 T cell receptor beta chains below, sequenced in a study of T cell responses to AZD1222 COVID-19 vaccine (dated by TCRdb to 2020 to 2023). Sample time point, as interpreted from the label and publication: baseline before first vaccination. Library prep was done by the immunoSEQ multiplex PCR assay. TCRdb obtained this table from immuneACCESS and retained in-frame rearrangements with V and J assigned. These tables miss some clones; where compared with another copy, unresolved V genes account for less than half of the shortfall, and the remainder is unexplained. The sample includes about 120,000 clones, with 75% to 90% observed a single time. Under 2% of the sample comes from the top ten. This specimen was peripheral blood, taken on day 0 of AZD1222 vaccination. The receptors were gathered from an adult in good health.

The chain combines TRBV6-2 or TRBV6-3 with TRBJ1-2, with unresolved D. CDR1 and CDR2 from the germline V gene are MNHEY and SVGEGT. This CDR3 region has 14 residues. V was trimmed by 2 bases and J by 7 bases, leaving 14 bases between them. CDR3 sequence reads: CASSYEILGFGYTF. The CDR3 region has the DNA TGTGCCAGCAGTTACGAGATTCTTGGCTTTGGCTACACCTTC.

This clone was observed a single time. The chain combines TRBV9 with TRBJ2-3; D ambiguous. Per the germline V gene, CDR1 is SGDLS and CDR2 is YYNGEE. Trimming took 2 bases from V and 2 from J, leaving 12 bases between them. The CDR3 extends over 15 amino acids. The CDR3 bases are TGTGCCAGCAGCGTGTACCCAAGCCCCACAGATACGCAGTATTTT. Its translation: CASSVYPSPTDTQYF.

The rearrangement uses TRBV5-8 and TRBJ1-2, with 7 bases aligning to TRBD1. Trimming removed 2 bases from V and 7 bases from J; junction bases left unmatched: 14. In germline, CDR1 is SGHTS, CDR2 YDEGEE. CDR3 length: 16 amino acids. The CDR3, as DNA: TGTGCCAGCAGCTTCGGCTCGTTTGAGGGGGCCGGTGGCTACACCTTC. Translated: CASSFGSFEGAGGYTF. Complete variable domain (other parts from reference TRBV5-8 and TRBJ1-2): EAGVTQSPTHLIKTRGQQATLRCSPISGHTSVYWYQQALGLGLQFLLWYDEGEERNRGNFPPRFSGRQFPNYSSELNVNALELEDSALYLCASSFGSFEGAGGYTFGSGTRLTVV.

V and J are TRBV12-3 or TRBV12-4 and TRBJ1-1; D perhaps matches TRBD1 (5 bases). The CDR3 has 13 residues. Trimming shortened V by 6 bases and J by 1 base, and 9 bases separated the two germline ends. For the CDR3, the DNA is TGTGCCAGCAGGGGACCTCCGAACACTGAAGCTTTCTTT. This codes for CASRGPPNTEAFF.

The DNA for the CDR3 is TGTGCCAGCAGTGAAGTGGGCAGGGGTAGAGAGACCCAGTACTTC. Translating it yields CASSEVGRGRETQYF. This chain joins TRBV6-1 and TRBJ2-5; weak D call: TRBD1 (6 bases). CDR1 is MNHNS and CDR2 is SASEGT in the germline V gene. Trimming removed 1 base at V and 4 bases at J, with 13 bases between. This CDR3 has 15 amino acids.

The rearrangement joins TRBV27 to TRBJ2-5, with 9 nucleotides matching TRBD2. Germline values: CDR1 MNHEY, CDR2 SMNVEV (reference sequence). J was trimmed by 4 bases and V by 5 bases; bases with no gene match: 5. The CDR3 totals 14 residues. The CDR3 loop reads CASSRSGSRETQYF. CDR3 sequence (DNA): TGTGCCAGCAGTCGTAGCGGGAGCAGAGAGACCCAGTACTTC.

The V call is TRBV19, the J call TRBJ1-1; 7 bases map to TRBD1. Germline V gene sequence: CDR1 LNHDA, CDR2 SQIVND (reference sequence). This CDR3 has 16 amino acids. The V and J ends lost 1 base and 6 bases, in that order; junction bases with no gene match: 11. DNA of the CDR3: TGTGCCAGTAGTATAGGTAGAGGGGGCAGGCTTGCTGAAGCTTTCTTT. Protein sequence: CASSIGRGGRLAEAFF.

The CDR3 reads CASSPQPFLGETQYF. CDR3 coding DNA: TGTGCCAGCAGCCCCCAGCCGTTCCTCGGGGAGACCCAGTACTTC. V and J are TRBV7-3 and TRBJ2-5; no firm D call. V was pared by 5 bases and J by 5 bases, with 18 bases between. The CDR3 consists of 15 residues. CDR1 is SGHTA and CDR2 is FQGTGA in the germline V gene.

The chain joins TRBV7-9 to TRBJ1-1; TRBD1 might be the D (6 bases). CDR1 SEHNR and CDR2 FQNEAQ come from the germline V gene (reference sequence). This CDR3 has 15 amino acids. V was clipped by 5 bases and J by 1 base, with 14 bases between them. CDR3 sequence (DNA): TGTGCCAGCAGCAGACCGACAGGCGGGAACACTGAAGCTTTCTTT. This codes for CASSRPTGGNTEAFF. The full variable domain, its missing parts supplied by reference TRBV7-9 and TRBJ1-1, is DTGVSQNPRHKITKRGQNVTFRCDPISEHNRLYWYRQTLGQGPEFLTYFQNEAQLEKSRLLSDRFSAERPKGSFSTLEIQRTEQGDSAMYLCASSRPTGGNTEAFFGQGTRLTVV.

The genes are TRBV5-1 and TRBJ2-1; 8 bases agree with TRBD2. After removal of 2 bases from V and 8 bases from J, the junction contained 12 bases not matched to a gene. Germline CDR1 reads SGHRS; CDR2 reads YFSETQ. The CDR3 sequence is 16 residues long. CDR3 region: CASSFTSGTRIDEQFF. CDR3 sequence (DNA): TGCGCCAGCAGCTTCACATCCGGGACTAGAATAGATGAGCAGTTCTTC.

CDR3 bases: TGTGCCAGCAGCTCCCCCAGGGGATCTGAAGCTTTCTTT. The encoded protein is CASSSPRGSEAFF. The J gene is TRBJ1-1, the V gene TRBV7-3; weak D call: TRBD1 (6 bases). This CDR3 has 13 amino acids. CDR1 and CDR2 (germline): SGHTA, FQGTGA. V lost 4 bases and J lost 6, with 12 bases in between.